This is a list of T cell receptor beta chains from one sample in a study of T cell responses to AZD1222 COVID-19 vaccine. The protocol was immunoSEQ multiplex PCR, while the TCRdb copy is restricted to in-frame clones and leaves out a portion. The sample lists around 100,000 clones, about nine tenths occurring once. Sequences were derived from peripheral blood, sampled on day 0 of AZD1222 vaccination. All receptors derive from an adult in good health. The CDR3 runs from the conserved cysteine through the conserved F or W.

TRBV19	TRBJ1-1	CASTLSLHLNTEAFF
TRBV6-6	TRBJ1-6	CASSHRGNSPLHF
TRBV25-1	TRBJ1-1	CASSDSVNTEAFF
TRBV7-2	TRBJ2-3	CASSKKGPDTQYF
TRBV3-1/TRBV3-2	TRBJ1-1	CASSQVITGGTEAFF
TRBV7-9	TRBJ2-3	CASSSDTPRGTDTQYF
TRBV3-1/TRBV3-2	TRBJ2-7	CASSQNNAYEQYF
TRBV28	TRBJ1-5	CASRHDSNPSNQPQHF
TRBV7-2	TRBJ2-7	CASSSQAGPYEQYF
TRBV6-1	TRBJ1-1	CASSEVPRAGLLKAFF
TRBV6-2/TRBV6-3	TRBJ2-1	CASSFNNEQFF
TRBV9	TRBJ1-3	CASSAPGRTAGNTIYF
TRBV3-1/TRBV3-2	TRBJ1-1	CASSYGPNTEAFF
TRBV7-2	TRBJ2-7	CASSLALGEQYF
TRBV19	TRBJ1-1	CASSPSDVNTEAFF
TRBV6-5	TRBJ1-4	CASSSWTGNEKLFF
TRBV5-1	TRBJ1-1	CASSIGYMNTEAFF
TRBV2	TRBJ1-6	CASGGGSPLHF
TRBV6-5	TRBJ1-2	CASSTDSNYGYTF
TRBV29-1	TRBJ2-1	CSGDLASYNEQFF
TRBV28	TRBJ2-7	CAVRGFTYEQYF
TRBV11-2	TRBJ2-7	CASSLGSGSYEQYF
TRBV29-1	TRBJ2-7	CSVEDPAGNSYEQYF
TRBV5-1	TRBJ1-4	CASSLKGEKLFF
TRBV5-1	TRBJ2-2	CASSLYRGALVTGELFF
TRBV7-9	TRBJ2-3	CASTRDLQDTQYF
TRBV30	TRBJ2-7	CAWEPWGVAGVREQYF
TRBV18	TRBJ1-3	CASSPQDSGNTIYF
TRBV5-4	TRBJ2-3	CASSLAASATERYTQYF
TRBV19	TRBJ1-5	CASSVGGQVWGNQPQHF
TRBV5-4	TRBJ2-1	CASSLGAAGGDNEQFF
TRBV6-5	TRBJ2-1	CASSSAGFEQFF
TRBV6-1	TRBJ2-3	CASSVERTGFPTDTQYF
TRBV6-2/TRBV6-3	TRBJ2-7	CASSKFAGYIHEQYF
TRBV7-7	TRBJ1-3	CASSLGGNSGNTIYF
TRBV18	TRBJ2-1	CASRTGLTNNEQFF
TRBV27	TRBJ2-7	CASSLGRSYEQYF
TRBV7-9	TRBJ2-1	CASSRLGGTGADNEQFF